The 10 T cell receptor beta chains below were found in one sample sequenced in a study of T cells in women clearing cervical HPV infection. Measured with immunoSEQ multiplex PCR; TCRdb has only the in-frame clones, and not every one. The table for this sample gives tens of thousands of clones. Sequencing input: blood buffy coat. These receptors all come from a woman between 18 and 69 years old with a cervical HPV16 infection that either progressed to CIN3+ or cleared (not recorded which).

Of note for this clone: The CDR3 end is not reached by the read, which stops 3 residues before it; the germline J gene fills it in. This chain connects TRBV2 to TRBJ2-1, with 8 bases matching TRBD1. Germline values: CDR1 SNHLY, CDR2 FYNNEI. Germline trimming cut 3 bases from V and 4 bases from J; bases unmatched to any gene: 5. The CDR3 totals 15 residues. Partial CDR3 DNA: TGTGCCAGCAGTGACGGCAGGGGGCGGTACAATGAG. It is translated as CASSDGRGRYNE. The CDR3 as a whole reads CASSDGRGRYNEQFF.

Regarding this clone: Read sequence stops 3 residues before the CDR3 end, and the germline J gene provides the missing end. The chain uses TRBV18 and TRBJ2-1; D is possibly TRBD2 (6 bases). This CDR3 spans 13 amino acids. The V gene's germline CDR1 is KGHSH and CDR2 LQKENI. V was cut by 8 bases and J by 0 bases, with 8 bases left in between. CDR3 sequence reads: CASRGSSYNEQFF. CDR3 bases read: TGTGCCAGCCGGGGGAGCTCCTACAATGAG.

Remarks on this clone: With the read ending 3 residues before the CDR3 end, the germline J gene is used to fill in that end. This sequence joins TRBV7-6 and TRBJ2-7, with 13 nucleotides matching TRBD2. The CDR3 contains 16 residues. Germline CDR1 SGHVS, CDR2 FNYEAQ. Germline trimming cut 1 base from V and 4 bases from J; bases unmatched to any gene: 4. The CDR3 protein is CASSLGGTSGTYEQYF. The sequenced CDR3 bases are TGTGCCAGCAGCTTAGGTGGGACTAGCGGGACGTACGAG.

A word on this clone: The CDR3 extends 3 residues past the end of the read, so its final part is completed from the germline J gene. The V call is TRBV20-1, the J call TRBJ2-7; 7 bases fit TRBD2. The CDR3 consists of 12 residues. Per the germline V gene, CDR1 is DFQATT and CDR2 is SNEGSKA (reference sequence). J was trimmed by 2 bases and V by 5 bases; bases with no gene match: 3. CDR3 protein: CSAVGLAYEQYF. CDR3 bases read: TGCAGTGCTGTTGGACTAGCCTACGAG.

Of note for this clone: The read stops 3 residues short of the end of the CDR3; the missing end is completed from the germline J gene. The J gene is TRBJ2-6, the V gene TRBV10-2, with 10 bases fitting TRBD2. The junction had 8 bases not matched to a gene; V was cut back by 8 bases and J by 4 bases. Germline V gene lookup returns CDR1 WSHSY and CDR2 SAAADI. This CDR3 has 16 residues. The chain's CDR3 is CASGLAGAQGANVLTF. The CDR3 bases that were read are TGCGCCAGCGGGCTAGCGGGAGCGCAGGGGGCCAACGTC.

Incomplete CDR3 DNA: TGTGCCAGCACTCCTCCGGGACAGGGGGTCTTTGAG. It codes for CASTPPGQGVFE. The CDR3 as a whole reads CASTPPGQGVFEQFF. The V and J genes are TRBV7-2 and TRBJ2-1; 11 bases line up with TRBD1. The CDR3 extends 3 residues past the end of the read, so its final part is completed from the germline J gene. This CDR3 has 15 residues. V dropped 7 bases and J dropped 9; count of bases not matched to a gene: 11. From germline, CDR1 is SGHTA and CDR2 FQGNSA.

A note on this clone: The read halts 3 residues ahead of the CDR3 end, with the missing end drawn from the germline J gene. The chain carries TRBV2 and TRBJ2-3, with TRBD2 matching over 9 bases. Germline-derived CDR1 and CDR2 are SNHLY and FYNNEI. CDR3 size: 15 residues. Trimming at V came to 6 bases and at J to 2 bases, leaving 6 bases not matched to a gene. The CDR3 loop reads CASRYTSGYTDTQYF. Partial CDR3 DNA: TGTGCCAGCAGATACACTAGCGGGTACACAGATACG.

CDR3 residues: CASMGALAGGRYEQYF. The sequenced CDR3 bases are TGTGCCAGCATGGGGGCCCTGGCGGGAGGGAGGTACGAG. The chain carries TRBV2 and TRBJ2-7; the match to TRBD2 covers 9 bases. The read gets to within 3 residues of the CDR3 end, and the germline J gene fills in the rest. V lost 7 bases, J lost 4 bases, and 14 bases stayed unmatched. The CDR3 contains 16 residues. Germline CDR1 is SNHLY and CDR2 is FYNNEI.

With regard to this clone: Sequencing ends 3 residues short of the CDR3 end; the germline J gene provides the rest. The rearrangement joins TRBV10-3 to TRBJ2-7, with D possibly TRBD1 on 6 matching bases. Germline assignment: CDR1 ENHRY and CDR2 SYGVKD. The V end was cut by 5 bases, the J end by 5 bases, with 16 bases between. This CDR3 contains 14 residues. CDR3 DNA, as far as it was read: TGTGCCATCAGTACACAGGGAGCGGCGGACGAG. It is translated as CAISTQGAADE. The CDR3, in full, reads CAISTQGAADEQYF.

As to this clone: The CDR3 extends 3 residues past the end of the read, so its final part is completed from the germline J gene. The rearrangement joins TRBV2 to TRBJ1-2; possible D gene TRBD1, 6 bases. Per germline, CDR1 SNHLY and CDR2 FYNNEI. V lost 7 bases, J lost 5 bases, and 23 bases lay in between. This CDR3 contains 16 residues. Incomplete CDR3 DNA: TGTGCCAGCATAGCGGGCCCGGGGGCGCTACTATATGGC. Amino acid sequence: CASIAGPGALLYG. The full-length CDR3 reads as CASIAGPGALLYGYTF.